Shown below are 18 T cell receptor beta chains from a single sample sequenced in a study of beta chain features in type 1 diabetes. Broader study findings: Among patients with Type 1 diabetes, TCRB CDR3s were moderately but significantly shorter in every one of the four CD4+ subsets.

cDNA synthesis used the whole RNA isolate, giving expressed TCRB sequences. Libraries were prepared by immunoSEQ multiplex PCR; TCRdb keeps only in-frame clonotypes and omits some of them. The sample records hundreds of thousands of clones, around 15% being singletons. For these receptors, no antigen is known. Sequenced sample: naive CD4+ T cells from blood. The receptors derive from a man between 18 and 35 years old with type 1 diabetes.

A word on this clone: Other DNA sequences in the same sample also yield this CDR3. This chain connects TRBV7-2 to TRBJ2-5, with D maybe TRBD2 (6 bases). The CDR3 spans 13 residues. Germline V lookup: CDR1 SGHTA, CDR2 FQGNSA. With 0 bases removed from V and 4 bases from J, the gap between germline ends came to 6 bases. The CDR3 sequence is CASSLAGGETQYF. In DNA form, the CDR3 reads TGTGCCAGCAGCTTAGCGGGAGGAGAGACCCAGTACTTC.

The V and J genes are TRBV27 and TRBJ2-1; the D gene is possibly TRBD2 (5 bases). Germline V gives CDR1 MNHEY, CDR2 SMNVEV (reference sequence). The CDR3 extends over 16 amino acids. V dropped 6 bases and J dropped 9 bases, with 24 bases sitting between them. CDR3 sequence reads: CASSSRGGLGDTEQFF. Here the CDR3 DNA reads TGTGCCAGCAGCAGTCGCGGCGGGTTGGGTGATACTGAGCAGTTCTTC.

V is TRBV6-1 and J is TRBJ1-2; 9 bases line up with TRBD1. V trimming: 3 bases; J trimming: 6 bases; junction bases outside the gene matches: 14. Germline V gives CDR1 MNHNS, CDR2 SASEGT. There are 17 residues in the CDR3. As DNA, the CDR3 is TGTGCCAGCAGTGAGGAACTAAGACACAGGGGGCGGGATGGCTACACCTTC. It translates to CASSEELRHRGRDGYTF.

V usage is TRBV5-1 and J usage is TRBJ2-5; 8 bases are a match to TRBD1. The V segment lost 3 bases and the J segment 7 bases; nucleotides outside the gene matches: 11. Germline CDR1 reads SGHRS; CDR2 reads YFSETQ. This CDR3 is 15 amino acids long. This CDR3 reads CASSSRTGTSGTQYF. CDR3 in DNA: TGCGCCAGCAGCTCGAGGACAGGGACGTCGGGGACCCAGTACTTC.

Comment on this clone: The identical CDR3 is also encoded by other nucleotide sequences in the sample. This rearrangement joins TRBV4-3 to TRBJ1-4, with D perhaps matching TRBD1 (6 bases). Germline CDR1 LGHNA, CDR2 YSLEER. This CDR3 spans 14 amino acids. V lost 3 bases and J lost 5, with 10 bases in between. CDR3 residues: CASSQGQGNEKLFF. Written as DNA, the CDR3 is TGCGCCAGCAGCCAGGGGCAGGGGAATGAAAAACTGTTTTTT.

V gene TRBV10-3 combines with J gene TRBJ1-4, with D perhaps TRBD1 (6 bases). This CDR3 comprises 15 residues. The V and J ends lost 0 bases and 8 bases respectively, with 13 bases between them. From germline, CDR1 is ENHRY and CDR2 SYGVKD. CDR3 bases: TGTGCCATCAGTGAGTCTCCAGGGGAGAAGGAAAAACTGTTTTTT. The encoded protein is CAISESPGEKEKLFF.

The chain combines TRBV30 with TRBJ1-2; a possible D gene is TRBD1 (6 bases). The V end was cut by 0 bases, the J end by 7 bases, with 15 bases between. This CDR3 has 14 amino acids. Germline CDR1 and CDR2: GTSNPN and SVGIG (reference sequence). The CDR3 region has the DNA TGTGCCTGGAGTGTCACGGGGGCCACGGGTGGCTACACCTTC. Protein product: CAWSVTGATGGYTF. The variable domain in full, with the rest retrieved from reference TRBV30 and TRBJ1-2, is SQTIHQWPATLVQPVGSPLSLECTVEGTSNPNLYWYRQAAGRGLQLLFYSVGIGQISSEVPQNLSASRPQDRQFILSSKKLLLSDSGFYLCAWSVTGATGGYTFGSGTRLTVV.

This sequence joins TRBV5-1 and TRBJ2-7; no firm D call. CDR1 is SGHRS, CDR2 YFSETQ, per germline. The CDR3 has 11 amino acids. V was shortened by 5 bases and J by 7 bases, with 10 bases between the two germline ends. CDR3 in DNA: TGCGCCAGCAGGCTGTTGGGGGAGCAGTACTTC. Its protein product is CASRLLGEQYF.

This clone was observed a handful of times. This chain links TRBV10-3 with TRBJ2-3, with no clear D. Trimming pared 4 bases from V and 7 bases from J, leaving 6 bases between. The CDR3 totals 11 residues. The germline V gene has CDR1 ENHRY and CDR2 SYGVKD. DNA of the CDR3: TGTGCCATCAGTGTAGATAATACGCAGTATTTT. It specifies CAISVDNTQYF.

The J gene is TRBJ2-1, the V gene TRBV27, with 13 bases lining up with TRBD2. Looked up from germline, CDR1 is MNHEY and CDR2 is SMNVEV (reference sequence). J gave up 10 bases and V 5 bases, and 8 bases lay outside the gene matches. The length of the CDR3 is 15 residues. CDR3 coding DNA: TGTGCCAGCAGTCCTCGACTAGCGGGGGGCCTCGAGCAGTTCTTC. It codes for CASSPRLAGGLEQFF.

The chain uses TRBV5-4 and TRBJ1-4; D unclear. The V end was cut by 7 bases, the J end by 0 bases, with 16 bases between. Germline CDR1 SGHNT, CDR2 YYREEE (reference sequence). This CDR3 comprises 16 residues. In nucleotides, the CDR3 is TGTGCCAGCTCCCGACGTCAGGATCCAACTAATGAAAAACTGTTTTTT. It encodes CASSRRQDPTNEKLFF. Looking up the rest from reference TRBV5-4 and TRBJ1-4 gives the full variable domain: ETGVTQSPTHLIKTRGQQVTLRCSSQSGHNTVSWYQQALGQGPQFIFQYYREEENGRGNFPPRFSGLQFPNYSSELNVNALELDDSALYLCASSRRQDPTNEKLFFGSGTQLSVL.

This clone occurred a few times. The chain uses TRBV28 and TRBJ2-5; 9 nucleotides line up with TRBD2. The V segment lost 8 bases and the J segment 5 bases; nucleotides outside the gene matches: 15. The CDR3 is made up of 16 amino acids. Germline V gene lookup returns CDR1 MDHEN and CDR2 SYDVKM. DNA for the CDR3: TGTGCCAGCCTCCCTAGCGGGGTAGTAGTATCGGAGACCCAGTACTTC. This translates into CASLPSGVVVSETQYF.

This clone came up a few times. The chain employs TRBV9 and TRBJ1-5; D gene ambiguous. CDR3 size: 14 residues. CDR1 is SGDLS and CDR2 is YYNGEE in the germline V gene. V lost 0 bases and J lost 3, with 7 bases in between. CDR3: CASSVDQYNQPQHF. The CDR3 DNA reads TGTGCCAGCAGCGTAGACCAGTACAATCAGCCCCAGCATTTT.

This clone was seen a few times. The chain uses TRBV28 and TRBJ1-5, with D possibly TRBD1 on 5 matching bases. V dropped 3 bases and J dropped 4 bases, with 16 bases sitting between them. Germline-derived CDR1 and CDR2 are MDHEN and SYDVKM. The CDR3 is made up of 16 amino acids. The CDR3 loop is CASSLGPLGLNQPQHF. The CDR3 nucleotides are TGTGCCAGCAGTTTGGGACCCCTGGGGCTAAATCAGCCCCAGCATTTT.

V usage is TRBV10-1 and J usage is TRBJ2-6; no definite D call. Trimming removed 0 bases from V and 1 base from J, with 7 bases in between. Per germline, CDR1 WNHNN and CDR2 SYGVQD (reference sequence). CDR3 length equals 16 residues. Here the CDR3 DNA reads TGCGCCAGCAGTGAGTCGTTAAGTTCTGGGGCCAACGTCCTGACTTTC. This sequence encodes CASSESLSSGANVLTF.

The chain is built from TRBV4-2 and TRBJ1-2; maybe TRBD1 (5 bases). CDR1 is LGHNA, CDR2 YNFKEQ, per germline. The CDR3 is 14 amino acids. V lost 4 bases and J lost 6, with 15 bases in between. The CDR3 is CASSPRDPVNGYTF. The CDR3 DNA reads TGTGCCAGCAGCCCGCGGGACCCGGTTAATGGCTACACCTTC.

This clone was counted only a few times. The V and J genes are TRBV29-1 and TRBJ2-1; D is ambiguous. The germline V gene has CDR1 SQVTM and CDR2 ANQGSEA. This CDR3 spans 11 amino acids. Trimming pared 3 bases from V and 4 bases from J, leaving 4 bases between. The CDR3 DNA reads as TGCAGCGTTGACCGGTACAATGAGCAGTTCTTC. Protein sequence: CSVDRYNEQFF.

This chain uses TRBV29-1 with TRBJ2-2; a possible D gene is TRBD2 (6 bases). Germline-derived CDR1 and CDR2 are SQVTM and ANQGSEA. V lost 1 base and J 7 bases, leaving 10 bases between the germline ends. CDR3 length: 13 amino acids. The chain's CDR3 is CSVEVRRVGELFF. The CDR3 bases are TGCAGCGTTGAAGTTAGGAGGGTCGGGGAGCTGTTTTTT.